This T cell receptor beta chain comes out of a study of CD8 T cells in Susac syndrome. V shed 4 bases and J shed 7 bases, with 6 bases lying between them. The CDR3 runs to 11 residues. Germline V lookup: CDR1 SGHRS, CDR2 YFSETQ. RNA, at about 0.45 to 1 ug, was reverse transcribed with random hexamers. Amplification of TCR beta CDR3 used immunoSEQ multiplex PCR across 54 Vbeta and 13 Jbeta. TCRdb reprocessed the immunoSEQ multiplex PCR reads via MiXCR and lists one record per CDR3 protein. The sample carries around 130,000 distinct CDR3 sequences, 85% to 95% recorded once. TCR beta sequencing covered blood CD8+ and CD4+ T cells. FACS was used to enrich TEMRA cells, whereas the CD8+ and CD4+ T cells were obtained by negative isolation.

This chain joins TRBV5-1 and TRBJ2-1; D unresolved. Sequenced sample: CD4+ T cells from PBMCs. The clonotype comes from a human donor in good health. In DNA form, the CDR3 reads TGCGCCAGCAGCACCCGTAATGAGCAGTTCTTC. This encodes CASSTRNEQFF.